The 10 T cell receptor beta chains below were found in one sample sequenced in a study of persistence of HIV-infected CD4 T cells. The immunoSEQ assay was version 4, run in survey mode. The protocol was immunoSEQ multiplex PCR, while the TCRdb copy is restricted to in-frame clones and leaves out a portion. The data hold tens of thousands of clones, with roughly 80% observed a single time. The antigens these receptors bind are not known. Lysates of CMV-infected fibroblasts at 10 ug/mL stimulated these cells. CD40L/CD69 double-negative CD45RO-high memory CD4+ T cells were collected. Sequencing was performed on CD4+ T cells sorted from PBMCs after roughly 17-hour stimulation, taken from a patient who received antiretroviral therapy. The receptors here all came from an adult woman with HIV who was CMV-seropositive.

The DNA of the CDR3 is TGCAGCACAGGCTTCAATGAGCAGTTCTTC. This gives the protein CSTGFNEQFF. V usage is TRBV20-1 and J usage is TRBJ2-1; possible D gene TRBD1, 5 bases. The CDR3 sequence is 10 residues long. Germline values: CDR1 DFQATT, CDR2 SNEGSKA (reference sequence).

This clone appeared once. The chain uses TRBV5-1 and TRBJ1-2; D perhaps matches TRBD1 (6 bases). Trimming took 3 bases from V and 2 from J, leaving 11 bases between them. Germline V CDR1 and CDR2: SGHRS, YFSETQ. This CDR3 spans 14 amino acids. In nucleotides, the CDR3 is TGCGCCAGCAGCTCTGGACAGACGAACTATGGCTACACCTTC. Protein sequence: CASSSGQTNYGYTF.

This clone was observed a single time. The chain has TRBV6-1 and TRBJ1-2; the D is unclear. Trimming took 1 base from V and 8 from J, leaving 11 bases between them. Germline lookup yields CDR1 MNHNS and CDR2 SASEGT. This CDR3 has 13 residues. The CDR3, as DNA: TGTGCCAGCAGTGAAGAAGGAGGTCCGGGCTACACCTTC. Encoded protein: CASSEEGGPGYTF.

The chain recombines TRBV6-4 with TRBJ1-1; TRBD1 might be the D (5 bases). This CDR3 contains 16 residues. Germline V gene lookup returns CDR1 MRHNA and CDR2 SNTAGT. V lost 2 bases to trimming and J lost 1 base, with 14 bases between them. The CDR3 bases are TGTGCCAGCAGTGACAGGGGTCGCGCAAGGAACACTGAAGCTTTCTTT. Amino acids: CASSDRGRARNTEAFF.

V usage is TRBV21-1 and J usage is TRBJ1-1. TRBV21-1 is deemed a pseudogene. There are 20 residues in the CDR3. CDR3 sequence reads: CASSKDGGRYRDLLNTEAFF. DNA of the CDR3: TGTGCCAGCAGCAAAGATGGGGGTAGGTACAGGGACTTATTGAACACTGAAGCTTTCTTT.

V gene TRBV4-1 combines with J gene TRBJ2-1; D remains unclear. Germline assignment: CDR1 MGHRA and CDR2 YSYEKL. The CDR3 totals 14 residues. The germline V and J ends were trimmed by 1 base and 9 bases, with 13 bases remaining between them. CDR3 sequence: CASSQAAQGGEQFF. The CDR3 DNA sequence: TGCGCCAGCAGCCAAGCGGCACAAGGTGGTGAGCAGTTCTTC.

This chain connects TRBV5-5 to TRBJ1-1; 9 nucleotides match TRBD1. CDR1 is SGHKS, CDR2 YYEKEE, per germline (reference sequence). The ends lost 7 bases at V and 5 bases at J; junction bases unmatched: 12. The CDR3 loop spans 15 amino acids. CDR3 in amino acids: CASVHPGQGRTEAFF. As DNA, the CDR3 is TGTGCCAGCGTTCATCCGGGACAGGGACGGACTGAAGCTTTCTTT.

The CDR3 sequence: CASSPGFSGRAVETQYF. The CDR3 DNA sequence: TGTGCCAGCTCACCGGGGTTTAGCGGGAGGGCCGTAGAGACCCAGTACTTC. The chain employs TRBV18 and TRBJ2-5; 11 bases are a match to TRBD2. The V and J ends lost 3 bases and 4 bases, in that order; junction bases with no gene match: 10. The CDR3 contains 17 residues. CDR1 is KGHSH, CDR2 LQKENI, per germline.

The genes are TRBV24-1 and TRBJ2-3; 8 bases align to TRBD1. The CDR3 is 15 residues long. The germline gives CDR1 KGHDR, CDR2 SFDVKD. Trimming at V came to 2 bases and at J to 7 bases, leaving 7 bases not matched to a gene. The CDR3 loop reads CATSDSSDRGHTQYF. CDR3 nucleotides: TGTGCCACCAGTGATTCGAGCGACAGGGGCCATACGCAGTATTTT.

V and J are TRBV7-8 and TRBJ2-2; D gene unclear. Germline CDR1 SGHVS, CDR2 FQNEAQ. The CDR3 contains 11 residues. Trimming removed 5 bases at V and 8 bases at J, with 6 bases between. The CDR3 reads CASSLRGELFF. The CDR3 bases are TGTGCCAGCAGCCTGAGAGGGGAGCTGTTTTTT.